Below, 5 T cell receptor beta chains from the same sample are listed, as sequenced in a study of beta chain features in type 1 diabetes. Expressed TCRB transcripts were sequenced after all isolated RNA was converted to cDNA. Sequencing was performed with immunoSEQ multiplex PCR; in TCRdb, only in-frame clones are kept and a portion is missing. The table shows over 300,000 clones, with less than 9.5% occurring only once. Material for sequencing was central memory CD4+ T cells from blood. The receptor source for this set is a woman between 18 and 29 years old in good health.

This clone turned up a few times. The chain joins TRBV5-1 to TRBJ2-3; a weak D match, TRBD2 (5 bases). In germline, CDR1 is SGHRS, CDR2 YFSETQ. CDR3 length: 16 residues. V was pared by 0 bases and J by 0 bases, with 11 bases between. CDR3 region: CASSLGPWTSTDTQYF. The CDR3 nucleotides are TGCGCCAGCAGCTTGGGACCATGGACTAGCACAGATACGCAGTATTTT.

This sequence joins TRBV7-9 and TRBJ2-1; D may correspond to TRBD1 or TRBD2 (5 bases each). The CDR3 loop spans 15 amino acids. Germline CDR1 reads SEHNR; CDR2 reads FQNEAQ (reference sequence). Trimming pared 1 base from V and 5 bases from J, leaving 12 bases between. The CDR3 DNA sequence: TGTGCCAGCAGCTTAGTGGTAGGGACGCACAATGAGCAGTTCTTC. Amino acid sequence: CASSLVVGTHNEQFF.

This clone has a handful of counts. The gene calls are TRBV9 and TRBJ2-2; D might be TRBD2 (5 bases). Germline values: CDR1 SGDLS, CDR2 YYNGEE. This CDR3 comprises 13 residues. Trimming took off 1 base at V and 7 bases at J, with 8 bases between the two ends. CDR3: CASSVLAGGELFF. The DNA for the CDR3 is TGTGCCAGCAGCGTACTAGCAGGCGGGGAGCTGTTTTTT.

This clone was seen at least ten times. J is TRBJ2-1 and V is TRBV4-3, with a weak D call TRBD1 (6 bases). V was trimmed by 1 base and J by 4 bases, leaving 11 bases between them. The germline V gene has CDR1 LGHNA and CDR2 YSLEER. The CDR3 sequence is 15 residues long. CDR3 amino acids: CASSQALQGYNEQFF. DNA of the CDR3: TGCGCCAGCAGCCAAGCACTCCAGGGGTACAATGAGCAGTTCTTC.

This clone turned up a few times. V usage is TRBV5-4 and J usage is TRBJ1-2; D is perhaps TRBD1 (6 bases). The CDR3 loop spans 13 amino acids. V was pared by 0 bases and J by 8 bases, with 11 bases between. CDR1 and CDR2 (germline): SGHNT, YYREEE (reference sequence). The CDR3 region is CASSLETGGGYTF. CDR3 in DNA: TGTGCCAGCAGCTTGGAGACAGGAGGCGGCTACACCTTC.